A selection of T cell receptor beta chains follows, all from one sample in a study of early T cells in non-severe SARS-CoV-2 infection. TCRdb reanalysed the 5' RACE reads using MiXCR and keeps one entry per CDR3 protein. Of about 36,000 distinct CDR3 sequences listed, 6% to 8% are singletons. The material was whole blood, obtained at baseline. The receptors originated from an adult who was a healthcare worker with PCR-confirmed SARS-CoV-2 infection or an uninfected control (not recorded which). CDR3s include the opening cysteine and the closing phenylalanine or tryptophan. Each record gives: V gene, D gene, J gene, clone size, CDR3 protein, CDR3 DNA. The D gene is left open where the match is weak. The size field is filled for only some rows; it gives once, few, many or a size class.

V: TRBV5-8
D: .
J: TRBJ2-7
size: .
CDR3: CASTSGVFSYEQYF
DNA: TGTGCCAGCACCTCCGGGGTTTTCTCCTACGAGCAGTACTTC

V: TRBV6-2/TRBV6-3
D: TRBD1
J: TRBJ2-7
size: many
CDR3: CASSRPGTAYEQYF
DNA: TGTGCCAGCAGTCGGCCCGGGACAGCCTACGAGCAGTACTTC

V: TRBV4-1
D: .
J: TRBJ2-7
size: many
CDR3: CASSQDGGQASYEQYF
DNA: TGCGCCAGCAGCCAAGATGGGGGACAAGCCTCCTACGAGCAGTACTTC

V: TRBV11-2
D: .
J: TRBJ2-7
size: .
CDR3: CASSLAGTYEQYF
DNA: TGTGCCAGCAGCTTAGCGGGAACTTACGAGCAGTACTTC

V: TRBV11-2
D: TRBD2
J: TRBJ2-1
size: many
CDR3: CASSALAGFDNEQFF
DNA: TGTGCCAGCAGCGCCCTAGCGGGCTTTGACAATGAGCAGTTCTTC

V: TRBV6-5
D: .
J: TRBJ2-2
size: few
CDR3: CATLDGGGDTGELFF
DNA: TGTGCCACCTTGGACGGGGGCGGGGACACCGGGGAGCTGTTTTTT

V: TRBV30
D: .
J: TRBJ1-4
size: many
CDR3: CAWSSNRNEKLFF
DNA: TGTGCCTGGAGTTCGAACCGTAATGAAAAACTGTTTTTT

V: TRBV19
D: TRBD1
J: TRBJ1-1
size: many
CDR3: CASKGGQGGNTEAFF
DNA: TGTGCCAGTAAGGGGGGACAGGGAGGAAACACTGAAGCTTTCTTT

V: TRBV28
D: TRBD2
J: TRBJ2-7
size: .
CDR3: CASIQAGANPTNEQYF
DNA: TGTGCCAGCATTCAAGCGGGAGCTAACCCTACCAACGAGCAGTACTTC

V: TRBV27
D: .
J: TRBJ1-6
size: many
CDR3: CASSLRGIGTNINSPLHF
DNA: TGTGCCAGCAGTTTAAGGGGGATTGGGACCAATATTAATTCACCCCTCCACTTT

V: TRBV4-1
D: TRBD1
J: TRBJ2-2
size: .
CDR3: CASSQDEDRATGELFF
DNA: TGCGCCAGCAGCCAAGATGAGGACAGGGCCACCGGGGAGCTGTTTTTT

V: TRBV6-2/TRBV6-3
D: TRBD2
J: TRBJ2-7
size: few
CDR3: CASSPGLGYEQYF
DNA: TGTGCCAGCAGTCCGGGACTAGGTTACGAGCAGTACTTC

V: TRBV5-8
D: .
J: TRBJ1-1
size: few
CDR3: CATARFEAFF
DNA: TGTGCCACCGCCCGATTCGAAGCTTTCTTT

V: TRBV19
D: TRBD1
J: TRBJ1-2
size: many
CDR3: CASSLRDRGDGYTF
DNA: TGTGCCAGTAGTCTCCGAGACAGGGGCGATGGCTACACCTTC

V: TRBV6-6
D: TRBD1
J: TRBJ1-1
size: few
CDR3: CASSPTGAVAASAFF
DNA: TGTGCCAGCAGCCCTACAGGGGCTGTTGCTGCATCAGCTTTCTTT

V: TRBV12-3/TRBV12-4
D: .
J: TRBJ2-7
size: few
CDR3: CASIGSSYEQYF
DNA: TGTGCCAGCATCGGAAGCTCCTACGAGCAGTACTTC

V: TRBV29-1
D: .
J: TRBJ1-4
size: many
CDR3: CSVEDRGRGVEKLFF
DNA: TGCAGCGTTGAAGATCGGGGCAGGGGAGTTGAAAAACTGTTTTTT

V: TRBV5-1
D: .
J: TRBJ2-5
size: many
CDR3: CASSTSRAQYF
DNA: TGCGCCAGCAGCACTAGTAGGGCCCAGTACTTC

V: TRBV7-9
D: TRBD2
J: TRBJ2-7
size: many
CDR3: CASRGSGSSEYF
DNA: TGTGCCAGCAGGGGTAGCGGGAGCTCGGAGTACTTC

V: TRBV2
D: .
J: TRBJ2-7
size: .
CDR3: CASSLAVSSYEQYF
DNA: TGTGCCAGCAGCCTTGCAGTTTCCTCCTACGAGCAGTACTTC

V: TRBV9
D: TRBD2
J: TRBJ2-1
size: few
CDR3: CASSVGATSGSYNEQFF
DNA: TGTGCCAGCAGCGTAGGAGCGACTAGCGGTTCCTACAATGAGCAGTTCTTC

V: TRBV7-6
D: .
J: TRBJ1-1
size: few
CDR3: CASSLGETNTEAFF
DNA: TGTGCCAGCAGCTTAGGGGAAACGAACACTGAAGCTTTCTTT

V: TRBV28
D: .
J: TRBJ1-1
size: many
CDR3: CASSLFGSHSFF
DNA: TGTGCCAGCAGTTTATTTGGGTCCCATAGCTTCTTT

V: TRBV27
D: .
J: TRBJ2-2
size: many
CDR3: CASSLPRLGGELFF
DNA: TGTGCCAGCAGTTTACCTAGACTAGGTGGGGAGCTGTTTTTT

V: TRBV7-8
D: TRBD1
J: TRBJ2-3
size: many
CDR3: CASIRGQGIFADTQYF
DNA: TGTGCCAGCATCCGAGGACAGGGAATCTTCGCAGATACGCAGTATTTT

V: TRBV14
D: TRBD2
J: TRBJ2-3
size: few
CDR3: CASSRGLAGVSDTQYF
DNA: TGTGCCAGCAGCCGGGGACTAGCGGGAGTTTCAGATACGCAGTATTTT

V: TRBV19
D: .
J: TRBJ1-5
size: many
CDR3: CASRGTLLQEPQHF
DNA: TGTGCCAGTAGGGGCACCCTCCTTCAAGAGCCCCAGCATTTT

V: TRBV2
D: TRBD2
J: TRBJ2-1
size: few
CDR3: CASSGLAESYNEQFF
DNA: TGTGCCAGCAGTGGACTAGCGGAATCCTACAATGAGCAGTTCTTC

V: TRBV11-3
D: .
J: TRBJ2-2
size: many
CDR3: CASSREQIGGELFF
DNA: TGTGCCAGCAGCCGGGAACAGATCGGCGGGGAGCTGTTTTTT

V: TRBV11-2
D: .
J: TRBJ2-1
size: many
CDR3: CASSFSGSYNEQFF
DNA: TGTGCCAGCAGCTTTAGCGGCTCCTACAATGAGCAGTTCTTC

V: TRBV29-1
D: TRBD1
J: TRBJ1-1
size: many
CDR3: CSVRQGWGNTEAFF
DNA: TGCAGCGTGCGACAGGGCTGGGGGAACACTGAAGCTTTCTTT